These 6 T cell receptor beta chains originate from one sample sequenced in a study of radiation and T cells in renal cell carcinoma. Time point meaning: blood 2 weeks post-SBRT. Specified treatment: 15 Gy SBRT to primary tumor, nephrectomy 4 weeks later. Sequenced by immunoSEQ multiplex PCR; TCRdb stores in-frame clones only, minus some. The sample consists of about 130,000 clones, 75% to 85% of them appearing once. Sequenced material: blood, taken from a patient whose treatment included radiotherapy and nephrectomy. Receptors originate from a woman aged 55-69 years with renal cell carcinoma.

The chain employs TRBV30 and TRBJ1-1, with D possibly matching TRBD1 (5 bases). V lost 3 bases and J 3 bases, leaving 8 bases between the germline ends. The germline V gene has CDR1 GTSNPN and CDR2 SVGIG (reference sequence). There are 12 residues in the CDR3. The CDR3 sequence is CAWRTDDTEAFF. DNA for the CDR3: TGTGCCTGGAGGACAGATGACACTGAAGCTTTCTTT.

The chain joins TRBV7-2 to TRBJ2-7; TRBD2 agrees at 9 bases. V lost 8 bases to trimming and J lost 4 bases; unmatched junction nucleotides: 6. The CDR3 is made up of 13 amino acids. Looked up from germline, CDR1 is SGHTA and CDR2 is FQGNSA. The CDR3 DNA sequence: TGTGCCAGCGAGCTGCGGGAGGGTTACGAGCAGTACTTC. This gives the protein CASELREGYEQYF.

The CDR3 DNA follows: TGTGCCAGCAGTGCTACAGGGGGCGATACGCAGTATTTT. Protein product: CASSATGGDTQYF. The V gene is TRBV5-4, the J gene TRBJ2-3; 9 bases are shared with TRBD1. CDR3 length equals 13 residues. Germline V CDR1 and CDR2: SGHNT, YYREEE (reference sequence). With V trimmed by 5 bases and J by 6 bases, 4 bases remained unmatched.

CDR3 sequence (DNA): TGTGCCAGCAGTGGGAGACAGGGCTACGAGCAGTACTTC. Encoded protein: CASSGRQGYEQYF. V usage is TRBV2 and J usage is TRBJ2-7, with 7 bases identical to TRBD1. This CDR3 comprises 13 residues. Germline V gene data show CDR1 as SNHLY and CDR2 as FYNNEI. V trimming: 4 bases; J trimming: 3 bases; junction bases outside the gene matches: 3.

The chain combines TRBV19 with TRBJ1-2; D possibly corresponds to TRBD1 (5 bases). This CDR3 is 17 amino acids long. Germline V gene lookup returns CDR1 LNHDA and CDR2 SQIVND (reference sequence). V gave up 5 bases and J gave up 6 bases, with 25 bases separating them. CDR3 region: CASSVYYRDAGEDGYTF. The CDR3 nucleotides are TGTGCCAGTAGTGTCTACTACCGGGACGCCGGGGAGGATGGCTACACCTTC.

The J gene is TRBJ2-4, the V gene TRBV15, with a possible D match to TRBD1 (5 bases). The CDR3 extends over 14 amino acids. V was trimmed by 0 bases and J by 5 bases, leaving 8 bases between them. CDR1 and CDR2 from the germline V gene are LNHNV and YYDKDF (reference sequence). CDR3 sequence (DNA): TGTGCCACCAGCAGAGATTTCAGGGAAAACATTCAGTACTTC. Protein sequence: CATSRDFRENIQYF.